The sequence of this T cell receptor beta chain was determined in a study of T cell responses to AZD1222 COVID-19 vaccine. The study, taken as a whole, reports: Repertoire sampling was restricted to post-peak T cell response timepoints.

On this clone: Its antigen is still unknown.

V was trimmed by 4 bases and J by 2 bases, leaving 7 bases between them. The CDR3 runs 13 residues. The germline CDR1 and CDR2 sequences are WSHSY and SAAADI. The protocol was immunoSEQ multiplex PCR, while the TCRdb copy is restricted to in-frame clones and leaves out a portion. The data show fewer than 150,000 clones, approximately 89% seen once. The J gene is TRBJ2-3, the V gene TRBV10-2; D call uncertain. The clonotype was recovered from an adult in good health. This material consisted of peripheral blood, taken on day 0 of AZD1222 vaccination. In DNA form, the CDR3 reads TGCGCCAGCAGTGGCCACACCACAGATACGCAGTATTTT. Translating it yields CASSGHTTDTQYF.